The 23 T cell receptor beta chains listed next were all sequenced from one sample in a study of cytomegalovirus exposure and HLA in healthy donors. Primers for the PCR totalled 60 Vbeta and 13 Jbeta. TCRdb's copy holds only in-frame clones and misses some; the assay was immunoSEQ multiplex PCR. Found here are about 130,000 clones, roughly 75% of them singletons; the top ten hold less than 6.5%. The sequenced material came from PBMCs. These receptor sequences come from a man younger than 40 in good health and CMV-seronegative.

The chain carries TRBV6-1 and TRBJ2-3; D is perhaps TRBD1 (6 bases). Deletions cut 5 bases from V and 2 bases from J, with 11 bases between. The CDR3 is 14 amino acids. Germline V lookup: CDR1 MNHNS, CDR2 SASEGT. The CDR3 nucleotides read TGTGCCAGCAGTTTACGGGACAACACAGATACGCAGTATTTT. Amino acid sequence: CASSLRDNTDTQYF.

The J gene is TRBJ1-1, the V gene TRBV19, with D perhaps TRBD1 (6 bases). V lost 2 bases and J 5 bases, leaving 15 bases between the germline ends. Germline CDR1 and CDR2: LNHDA and SQIVND (reference sequence). This CDR3 region has 15 residues. The CDR3 region has the DNA TGTGCCAGTAGTATAAGCGGGGGCTATTGGACTGAAGCTTTCTTT. Amino acids: CASSISGGYWTEAFF. Full variable domain (rest looked up from reference TRBV19 and TRBJ1-1): DGGITQSPKYLFRKEGQNVTLSCEQNLNHDAMYWYRQDPGQGLRLIYYSQIVNDFQKGDIAEGYSVSREKKESFPLTVTSAQKNPTAFYLCASSISGGYWTEAFFGQGTRLTVV.

The genes are TRBV5-1 and TRBJ2-1; D ambiguous. The germline V gene encodes CDR1 SGHRS and CDR2 YFSETQ. With 0 bases removed from V and 6 bases from J, the gap between germline ends came to 13 bases. CDR3 length: 15 residues. The CDR3 bases are TGCGCCAGCAGCTTGGTTCCAGGCCCTGGCAATGAGCAGTTCTTC. It yields the protein CASSLVPGPGNEQFF.

The rearrangement joins TRBV6-5 to TRBJ1-3; D is undetermined. Germline CDR1 MNHEY, CDR2 SVGAGI. This CDR3 has 13 amino acids. Trimming removed 8 bases from V and 3 bases from J, with 11 bases in between. CDR3 DNA: TGTGCCAGCTCCCCCTCGGGTGGAAACACCATATATTTT. Translation gives CASSPSGGNTIYF.

V usage is TRBV2 and J usage is TRBJ2-3; D uncertain. This CDR3 region has 12 residues. Trimming removed 6 bases from V and 6 bases from J, with 10 bases in between. Germline V gene data show CDR1 as SNHLY and CDR2 as FYNNEI. The CDR3 region has the DNA TGTGCCAGCAGCCCCGACACGGATACGCAGTATTTT. Amino acid sequence: CASSPDTDTQYF.

This clone was counted a few times. The chain recombines TRBV6-5 with TRBJ2-1; D is perhaps TRBD1 (6 bases). This CDR3 is built from 16 residues. V dropped 0 bases and J dropped 9 bases, with 18 bases sitting between them. Looked up from germline, CDR1 is MNHEY and CDR2 is SVGAGI. This CDR3 reads CASSYSFTGLQGEQFF. The CDR3 DNA reads TGTGCCAGCAGTTACTCGTTCACGGGCCTACAGGGTGAGCAGTTCTTC.

J is TRBJ2-1 and V is TRBV7-6; 13 bases are shared with TRBD2. V gave up 5 bases and J gave up 4 bases; unmatched junction bases: 5. The CDR3 runs 16 residues. CDR1 is SGHVS, CDR2 FNYEAQ, per germline. The CDR3 region is CASSPSTSGGYNEQFF. CDR3 nucleotides: TGTGCCAGCAGCCCGTCGACTAGCGGGGGGTACAATGAGCAGTTCTTC.

This chain links TRBV10-3 with TRBJ2-5, with 8 bases identical to TRBD2. Germline CDR1 is ENHRY and CDR2 is SYGVKD. There are 17 residues in the CDR3. Losses at the gene ends were 3 bases for V and 7 bases for J; bases not matched to a gene: 16. Here the CDR3 DNA reads TGTGCCATCAGTGACCCGTCTAGCGGGCCTCAACGGGGGACCCAGTACTTC. Translated, it gives CAISDPSSGPQRGTQYF.

The V gene is TRBV7-8, the J gene TRBJ1-1, with D unclear. V lost 1 base and J lost 1, with 25 bases in between. This CDR3 contains 20 residues. The V gene's germline CDR1 is SGHVS and CDR2 FQNEAQ. In DNA form, the CDR3 reads TGTGCCAGCAGCTTAGGGCCTCCGGGGTGGGCGTTATCGAGGAACACTGAAGCTTTCTTT. Translation gives CASSLGPPGWALSRNTEAFF.

This chain uses TRBV30 with TRBJ1-1, with D possibly being TRBD1 (6 bases). The CDR3 has 13 amino acids. Deletions cut 5 bases from V and 5 bases from J, with 15 bases between. The germline V gene encodes CDR1 GTSNPN and CDR2 SVGIG (reference sequence). The DNA for the CDR3 is TGTGCCTGGGCCATTCGTAGGGGGACTGAAGCTTTCTTT. The encoded protein is CAWAIRRGTEAFF.

The chain has TRBV13 and TRBJ2-1; 14 bases line up with TRBD2. The CDR3 is made up of 17 amino acids. In germline, CDR1 is PRHDT, CDR2 FYEKMQ (reference sequence). V lost 5 bases and J lost 7; bases outside the gene matches: 10. In nucleotides, the CDR3 is TGTGCCAGCAGCGACCGACTAGCGGGGGGGGAGGAGAATGAGCAGTTCTTC. As protein: CASSDRLAGGEENEQFF. The full variable domain, rest sourced from reference TRBV13 and TRBJ2-1, is AAGVIQSPRHLIKEKRETATLKCYPIPRHDTVYWYQQGPGQDPQFLISFYEKMQSDKGSIPDRFSAQQFSDYHSELNMSSLELGDSALYFCASSDRLAGGEENEQFFGPGTRLTVL.

The chain is built from TRBV6-6 and TRBJ2-1; the match to TRBD1 covers 11 bases. CDR1 and CDR2 (germline): MNHNY, SVGAGI (reference sequence). Trimming at V came to 1 base and at J to 4 bases, leaving 0 bases not matched to a gene. This CDR3 spans 15 amino acids. DNA for the CDR3: TGTGCCAGCAGTTACTGGGACAGGGGGTACAATGAGCAGTTCTTC. Its protein is CASSYWDRGYNEQFF.

This clone was counted a single time. The germline gene is not matched at one end of the junction; a read error may be the cause. The chain is built from TRBV5-1 and TRBJ2-7; 7 bases are a match to TRBD2. The germline CDR1 and CDR2 sequences are SGHRS and YFSETQ. The CDR3 runs to 16 residues. This CDR3 is CTSSFGTLADNYEQYF. CDR3 coding DNA: TGCACCAGCAGCTTCGGGACTCTAGCGGACAACTACGAGCAGTACTTC.

This clone has just one count. The chain joins TRBV5-1 to TRBJ1-1, with a weak D call TRBD1 (5 bases). In germline, CDR1 is SGHRS, CDR2 YFSETQ. Deletions cut 4 bases from V and 0 bases from J, with 22 bases between. The CDR3 loop spans 18 amino acids. The CDR3 nucleotides read TGCGCCAGCAGCCCCGGGACGTCGGAGGGTATAATGAACACTGAAGCTTTCTTT. It translates to CASSPGTSEGIMNTEAFF.

V is TRBV6-5 and J is TRBJ1-5; 9 bases align to TRBD1. The V gene end was trimmed by 6 bases and the J gene end by 3 bases; junction bases not matched to a gene: 3. This CDR3 is built from 14 residues. Germline V gene sequence: CDR1 MNHEY, CDR2 SVGAGI. The CDR3 DNA is TGTGCCAGCAGGGGACAGGGTAACAATCAGCCCCAGCATTTT. Amino acid sequence: CASRGQGNNQPQHF.

Ten or more counts support this clone. J is TRBJ2-1 and V is TRBV4-1, with D hard to call. V lost 2 bases and J 7 bases, leaving 12 bases between the germline ends. Germline V gene sequence: CDR1 MGHRA, CDR2 YSYEKL. This CDR3 has 14 residues. Here the CDR3 DNA reads TGCGCCAGCAGCCAACGACTCGCTCGGAATGAGCAGTTCTTC. Protein product: CASSQRLARNEQFF.

This clone came up a few times. This sequence joins TRBV11-2 and TRBJ2-3; D is perhaps TRBD2 (6 bases). With 7 bases removed from V and 6 bases from J, the gap between germline ends came to 11 bases. Per germline, CDR1 SGHAT and CDR2 FQNNGV. The CDR3 is 12 residues long. CDR3 sequence reads: CASTRGTDTQYF. The CDR3 region has the DNA TGTGCCAGCACCCGGGGGACGGATACGCAGTATTTT.

The gene calls are TRBV9 and TRBJ2-7, with 7 bases aligning to TRBD1. CDR1 is SGDLS and CDR2 is YYNGEE in the germline V gene. Trimming took 4 bases from V and 4 from J; bases not matched to a gene: 8. The CDR3 loop spans 14 amino acids. CDR3 nucleotides: TGTGCCAGCAGCTTAGCCAGGGGGAGTTACGAGCAGTACTTC. Translation: CASSLARGSYEQYF.

CDR3: CAISRGGPSWEYF. Here the CDR3 DNA reads TGTGCCATCAGCCGCGGGGGGCCCTCCTGGGAGTACTTC. The chain has TRBV10-3 and TRBJ2-7; 8 nucleotides match TRBD2. The CDR3 spans 13 residues. Germline V gene lookup returns CDR1 ENHRY and CDR2 SYGVKD. V was clipped by 6 bases and J by 11 bases; unmatched bases: 12.

The chain has TRBV28 and TRBJ2-7; 10 nucleotides agree with TRBD1. The germline V gene has CDR1 MDHEN and CDR2 SYDVKM. The CDR3 has 14 residues. J gave up 4 bases and V 11 bases, and 11 bases lay outside the gene matches. In nucleotides, the CDR3 is TGTGCCGCCACTCCGGGACAGGGGACTTACGAGCAGTACTTC. Protein: CAATPGQGTYEQYF. Using reference TRBV28 and TRBJ2-7 for the parts outside the CDR3, the full variable domain is DVKVTQSSRYLVKRTGEKVFLECVQDMDHENMFWYRQDPGLGLRLIYFSYDVKMKEKGDIPEGYSVSREKKERFSLILESASTNQTSMYLCAATPGQGTYEQYFGPGTRLTVT.

V usage is TRBV5-6 and J usage is TRBJ2-5, with D tentatively TRBD1 (6 bases). Trimming took 4 bases from V and 4 from J, leaving 14 bases between them. The CDR3 spans 14 residues. Germline loops: CDR1 SGHDT, CDR2 YYEEEE. CDR3 nucleotide sequence: TGTGCCAGCAGCATTTACAGGGTCTCAGAGACCCAGTACTTC. Translating it yields CASSIYRVSETQYF.

The chain employs TRBV4-1 and TRBJ1-1, with 7 bases lining up with TRBD1. After removal of 2 bases from V and 1 base from J, the junction contained 10 bases not matched to a gene. This CDR3 comprises 17 residues. Germline assignment: CDR1 MGHRA and CDR2 YSYEKL. DNA for the CDR3: TGCGCCAGCAGCCAAAGCCCTGGGACAGAGGGGAACACTGAAGCTTTCTTT. The encoded protein is CASSQSPGTEGNTEAFF.

The chain recombines TRBV4-2 with TRBJ1-2, with D perhaps TRBD1 (5 bases). V dropped 4 bases and J dropped 8 bases, with 17 bases sitting between them. The CDR3 spans 14 residues. Germline CDR1 LGHNA, CDR2 YNFKEQ. The CDR3 DNA sequence: TGTGCCAGCAGCCCCCGGGGAGGGGCGGACGGCTACACCTTC. This encodes CASSPRGGADGYTF.